The 17 T cell receptor beta chains in this list originate from one sample, sequenced in a study of response to subunit inactivated influenza vaccine. MiXCR, run by TCRdb on the RT-PCR reads, gives a single entry per CDR3 protein. The sample holds a few hundred thousand distinct CDR3 sequences, 13% to 15% seen once. Sequenced here: PBMCs from blood, sampled approximately 13 days after vaccination. The receptors shown here come from a man in his fifties who received an inactivated influenza vaccine.

The chain uses TRBV29-1 and TRBJ2-3; 7 bases are shared with TRBD2. The ends lost 3 bases at V and 3 bases at J; junction bases unmatched: 6. CDR3 length: 14 amino acids. The germline V gene encodes CDR1 SQVTM and CDR2 ANQGSEA. CDR3 DNA sequence: TGCAGCGTTGATCTGGGCGGGAGAACAGATACGCAGTATTTT. Its translation is CSVDLGGRTDTQYF.

This clonotype was detected only a few times. J is TRBJ2-2 and V is TRBV2; the D is unclear. Per the germline V gene, CDR1 is SNHLY and CDR2 is FYNNEI. V lost 5 bases and J lost 1, with 8 bases in between. This CDR3 has 14 amino acids. The CDR3 is CASSTSRNTGELFF. The CDR3 DNA reads as TGTGCCAGCAGTACGAGTCGGAACACCGGGGAGCTGTTTTTT.

V and J are TRBV12-3 or TRBV12-4 and TRBJ1-2; tentatively, D is TRBD1 (6 bases). The CDR3 totals 14 residues. V shed 4 bases and J shed 4 bases, with 13 bases lying between them. The CDR3 region is CASSSPTGLYGYTF. CDR3 DNA sequence: TGTGCCAGCAGTTCCCCTACAGGGCTCTATGGCTACACCTTC.

This clonotype was seen only a few times. The chain carries TRBV10-3 and TRBJ2-1, with 7 bases that match TRBD2. This CDR3 is built from 14 residues. Germline CDR1 is ENHRY and CDR2 is SYGVKD. Trimming took 4 bases from V and 4 from J; bases not matched to a gene: 4. This chain's CDR3 is CAISGSGNYNEQFF. The CDR3 region has the DNA TGTGCCATCAGTGGAAGCGGGAATTACAATGAGCAGTTCTTC.

The chain links TRBV6-1 to TRBJ2-5, with 10 positions matching TRBD1. The V gene end was trimmed by 6 bases and the J gene end by 4 bases; junction bases not matched to a gene: 20. The CDR3 loop spans 19 amino acids. CDR1 is MNHNS and CDR2 is SASEGT in the germline V gene. CDR3 sequence reads: CASSRRTGGFSSAGETQYF. In nucleotides, the CDR3 is TGTGCCAGCAGCCGGAGGACAGGGGGTTTTTCCAGTGCGGGAGAGACCCAGTACTTC.

This clonotype was picked up a small number of times. J is TRBJ1-6 and V is TRBV12-3 or TRBV12-4, with TRBD1 matching 9 bases. This CDR3 spans 14 amino acids. Trimming cost V 3 bases and J 7 bases; bases outside gene matches: 1. CDR3 loop: CASSFTGGNSPLHF. DNA for the CDR3: TGTGCCAGCAGTTTCACAGGGGGCAATTCACCCCTCCACTTT.

In its sample, this clonotype was seen a few times. CDR3 sequence reads: CASSYQIPGTGGYNEQFF. The CDR3 DNA follows: TGTGCCAGCAGTTACCAGATCCCCGGGACAGGGGGTTACAATGAGCAGTTCTTC. The V and J genes are TRBV6-5 and TRBJ2-1; 11 nucleotides line up with TRBD1. This CDR3 is built from 18 residues. CDR1 and CDR2 (germline): MNHEY, SVGAGI. Trimming at V came to 2 bases and at J to 4 bases, leaving 10 bases not matched to a gene.

The J gene is TRBJ2-5, the V gene TRBV15; D possibly corresponds to TRBD2 (5 bases). V lost 3 bases and J 2 bases, leaving 25 bases between the germline ends. The CDR3 loop spans 19 amino acids. In germline, CDR1 is LNHNV, CDR2 YYDKDF (reference sequence). CDR3 residues: CATSRVSWRAEGPQETQYF. CDR3 coding DNA: TGTGCCACCAGCAGGGTTAGTTGGCGGGCGGAAGGTCCTCAAGAGACCCAGTACTTC.

This clonotype was found a few times. The rearrangement uses TRBV4-2 and TRBJ1-1; D is possibly TRBD1 (6 bases). The CDR3 extends over 13 amino acids. V was pared by 3 bases and J by 5 bases, with 10 bases between. Germline values: CDR1 LGHNA, CDR2 YNFKEQ. In DNA, the CDR3 is TGTGCCAGCAGCCATGAGGGGGGTACTGAAGCTTTCTTT. Translated: CASSHEGGTEAFF.

This clonotype was detected a few times. The V call is TRBV3-1, the J call TRBJ1-5; D gene uncertain. Per the germline V gene, CDR1 is LGHDT and CDR2 is YNNKEL (reference sequence). The CDR3 has 12 residues. Trimming cost V 4 bases and J 6 bases, with 7 bases left between them. This CDR3 is CASSPLGQPQHF. CDR3 sequence (DNA): TGTGCCAGCAGCCCTTTAGGTCAGCCCCAGCATTTT.

This clonotype was seen only a few times. This rearrangement joins TRBV11-2 to TRBJ2-1; 8 bases match TRBD2. After removal of 5 bases from V and 12 bases from J, the junction contained 12 bases not matched to a gene. The CDR3 spans 14 residues. Germline-derived CDR1 and CDR2 are SGHAT and FQNNGV. The DNA of the CDR3 is TGTGCCAGCAGCCCCATGTCGGGAGGGTCGGGGCAGTTCTTC. Translated: CASSPMSGGSGQFF.

A note on this clonotype: A junction boundary mismatches the germline segment, possibly from a read error. The chain joins TRBV6-1 to TRBJ2-7; 9 bases map to TRBD1. Per the germline V gene, CDR1 is MNHNS and CDR2 is SASEGT. CDR3 length: 13 amino acids. CDR3 nucleotide sequence: TGTGCCAGCAGACCGGACAGGGGCCTGGGTGGTATTTTC. This sequence encodes CASRPDRGLGGIF.

The rearrangement links TRBV7-6 to TRBJ2-3, with 8 bases that match TRBD1. The CDR3 covers 18 residues. Germline lookup yields CDR1 SGHVS and CDR2 FNYEAQ. The J segment lost 0 bases and the V segment lost 1 base, leaving 9 bases of the junction unmatched. The CDR3 here is CASSLVATGGTSTDTQYF. As DNA, the CDR3 is TGTGCCAGCAGCTTAGTAGCTACAGGGGGAACTAGCACAGATACGCAGTATTTT.

This clonotype came up a few times. The chain uses TRBV12-3 or TRBV12-4 and TRBJ2-3; the match to TRBD2 covers 10 bases. The CDR3 spans 17 residues. After removal of 6 bases from V and 2 bases from J, the junction contained 11 bases not matched to a gene. CDR3 nucleotide sequence: TGTGCCAGCAGCCGCCCCGGACTAGCGGACTTCACAGATACGCAGTATTTT. Protein sequence: CASSRPGLADFTDTQYF.

Comment on this clonotype: This could be a read error, since a much larger clone is one nucleotide away. CDR3 amino acids: CASSLAILAEQDF. CDR3 nucleotides: TGTGCCAGCAGCTTAGCGATTCTGGCGGAGCAGGACTTC. J is TRBJ2-7 and V is TRBV7-9; D ambiguous. CDR3 size: 13 residues. In germline, CDR1 is SEHNR, CDR2 FQNEAQ (reference sequence).

J is TRBJ1-2 and V is TRBV10-3; 7 positions match TRBD1. This CDR3 has 13 residues. Germline trimming cut 5 bases from V and 8 bases from J; bases unmatched to any gene: 8. CDR1 ENHRY and CDR2 SYGVKD come from the germline V gene. Here the CDR3 reads CAISPQGLEGYTF. The CDR3 DNA reads as TGTGCCATCAGTCCACAGGGGTTAGAGGGCTACACCTTC.

The sample holds many counts of this clonotype. This sequence joins TRBV29-1 and TRBJ2-1; 9 bases align to TRBD2. V trimming: 4 bases; J trimming: 0 bases; junction bases outside the gene matches: 19. From germline, CDR1 is SQVTM and CDR2 ANQGSEA. CDR3 length: 20 amino acids. The CDR3 reads CSVVRQGISGRSSSYNEQFF. The CDR3 DNA sequence: TGCAGCGTTGTGCGGCAGGGGATAAGCGGGAGGTCCAGCTCCTACAATGAGCAGTTCTTC.